This entry lists 4 T cell receptor beta chains sequenced from one sample in a study of T-cell reconstitution after alpha-beta-depleted transplantation in children. It was with unique molecular identifiers that the TCRbeta library was prepared. Each CDR3 protein is one row after TCRdb ran MiXCR on the PCR reads. This table has over 85,000 distinct CDR3 sequences, roughly 6% appearing once. The sample consisted of PBMCs, mostly from graft donor cells, taken 60 days after TCRalphabeta/CD19-depleted stem cell transplant. The source is a female patient aged 2-10 years who had a stem cell transplant for Fanconi anemia, so the T cells may come from the graft donor.

The chain uses TRBV7-8 and TRBJ1-2; D ambiguous. Germline CDR1 and CDR2: SGHVS and FQNEAQ. V shed 2 bases and J shed 2 bases, with 12 bases lying between them. The CDR3 extends over 15 amino acids. CDR3 DNA sequence: TGTGCCAGCAGCTTAAACCCAGCTCCGAACTATGGCTACACCTTC. Its translation is CASSLNPAPNYGYTF.

This clonotype appeared many times. The chain employs TRBV5-5 and TRBJ2-5; TRBD1 agrees at 10 bases. The germline CDR1 and CDR2 sequences are SGHKS and YYEKEE (reference sequence). After removal of 5 bases from V and 2 bases from J, the junction contained 3 bases not matched to a gene. The CDR3 has 14 amino acids. CDR3 in amino acids: CASSGQGEQETQYF. The DNA of the CDR3 is TGTGCCAGCAGTGGACAGGGGGAACAAGAGACCCAGTACTTC.

Ten or more counts support this clonotype. The chain joins TRBV5-1 to TRBJ1-2; 8 nucleotides match TRBD1. CDR3 length equals 16 residues. With V trimmed by 5 bases and J by 7 bases, 16 bases remained unmatched. CDR1 and CDR2 (germline): SGHRS, YFSETQ. The CDR3 DNA sequence: TGCGCCAGCAGTCGACTTCCCCCGGACAGGGCGGGTGGCTACACCTTC. The encoded protein is CASSRLPPDRAGGYTF.

The V and J genes are TRBV5-1 and TRBJ1-6; 7 bases are shared with TRBD1. The CDR3 is 16 amino acids. The germline CDR1 and CDR2 sequences are SGHRS and YFSETQ. V shed 3 bases, J shed 5 bases, and the junction held 8 bases outside the gene matches. CDR3 residues: CASSSPPGQNNSPLHF. In DNA, the CDR3 is TGCGCCAGCAGCTCGCCTCCGGGACAGAATAATTCACCCCTCCACTTT.